The 8 T cell receptor beta chains in this list originate from one sample, sequenced in a study of cytomegalovirus exposure and HLA in healthy donors. TCRdb's copy holds only in-frame clones and misses some; the assay was immunoSEQ multiplex PCR. The profile shows some 120,000 clones, about 88% of them singletons. Sequences were obtained from PBMCs. The receptor source for this set is a man between 25 and 39 years old in good health and CMV-seronegative.

A word on this clone: This specimen includes other DNA sequences encoding the same CDR3. This sequence joins TRBV7-9 and TRBJ2-2, with D possibly being TRBD1 (6 bases). Per the germline V gene, CDR1 is SEHNR and CDR2 is FQNEAQ (reference sequence). There are 14 residues in the CDR3. The V and J ends lost 3 bases and 1 base respectively, with 6 bases between them. CDR3 in amino acids: CASSLGQNTGELFF. For the CDR3, the DNA is TGTGCCAGCAGCTTGGGACAGAACACCGGGGAGCTGTTTTTT.

This clone was found a few times. The J gene is TRBJ1-1, the V gene TRBV30; D is unclear. Germline assignment: CDR1 GTSNPN and CDR2 SVGIG (reference sequence). The CDR3 is 11 amino acids. Deletions cut 4 bases from V and 12 bases from J, with 15 bases between. The DNA of the CDR3 is TGTGCCTGGATTGAGGGCCTGGCAACTTTCTTT. It yields the protein CAWIEGLATFF.

This chain uses TRBV30 with TRBJ2-1; TRBD2 aligns across 9 bases. Losses at the gene ends were 0 bases for V and 14 bases for J; bases not matched to a gene: 8. CDR1 and CDR2 from the germline V gene are GTSNPN and SVGIG (reference sequence). There are 13 residues in the CDR3. CDR3 nucleotide sequence: TGTGCCTGGAGTGTTGATAGCGGGAGTCAGGAGTTCTTC. It is translated as CAWSVDSGSQEFF.

The chain employs TRBV7-2 and TRBJ2-7; 8 bases match TRBD2. The germline V gene encodes CDR1 SGHTA and CDR2 FQGNSA. The J segment lost 5 bases and the V segment lost 0 bases, leaving 9 bases of the junction unmatched. The CDR3 extends over 16 amino acids. The DNA for the CDR3 is TGTGCCAGCAGCTTAGCGGTGGGCGGGAGGTCCCACGAGCAGTACTTC. Translated, it gives CASSLAVGGRSHEQYF.

Here the CDR3 reads CASSLEGQLYGYTF. CDR3 DNA: TGCGCCAGCAGCTTGGAGGGGCAACTTTATGGCTACACCTTC. The chain joins TRBV5-1 to TRBJ1-2; a possible D gene is TRBD1 (5 bases). Trimming removed 0 bases at V and 5 bases at J, with 11 bases between. CDR3 length: 14 amino acids. Germline CDR1 SGHRS, CDR2 YFSETQ.

This clone was observed a handful of times. V gene TRBV6-1 combines with J gene TRBJ1-3; D is perhaps TRBD1 (5 bases). CDR1 is MNHNS, CDR2 SASEGT, per germline. CDR3 size: 16 residues. Trimming took 1 base from V and 3 from J, leaving 13 bases between them. CDR3 region: CASSEEEGRGGNTIYF. The CDR3 nucleotides are TGTGCCAGCAGTGAAGAGGAAGGGAGGGGTGGAAACACCATATATTTT.

V usage is TRBV11-2 and J usage is TRBJ2-7, with TRBD1 matching over 9 bases. The junction had 8 bases not matched to a gene; V was cut back by 5 bases and J by 3 bases. This CDR3 is 15 amino acids long. The germline CDR1 and CDR2 sequences are SGHAT and FQNNGV. CDR3 residues: CASSTNPGQGYEQYF. For the CDR3, the DNA is TGTGCCAGCAGCACAAACCCGGGACAGGGCTACGAGCAGTACTTC.

This clone showed up just once. The rearrangement uses TRBV15 and TRBJ2-7, with D possibly being TRBD1 (5 bases). With 3 bases removed from V and 5 bases from J, the gap between germline ends came to 14 bases. CDR3 size: 14 residues. Germline CDR1 and CDR2: LNHNV and YYDKDF (reference sequence). CDR3 sequence reads: CATSRQGSSHEQYF. The CDR3 DNA reads TGTGCCACCAGCAGGCAGGGTAGCAGCCACGAGCAGTACTTC. Full variable domain (remainder filled in from reference TRBV15 and TRBJ2-7): DAMVIQNPRYQVTQFGKPVTLSCSQTLNHNVMYWYQQKSSQAPKLLFHYYDKDFNNEADTPDNFQSRRPNTSFCFLDIRSPGLGDTAMYLCATSRQGSSHEQYFGPGTRLTVT.